These 15 T cell receptor beta chains came from one sample sequenced in a study of blood T cells in healthy people across ages. It was with a sample-barcoded 5' primer and a J-beta primer mix that a second PCR of roughly 6 to 11 cycles was run. TCRdb ran MiXCR on the 5' RACE reads and lists one entry per CDR3 protein. The data hold 590,000 or so distinct CDR3 sequences, with approximately 30% observed a single time. The sample consisted of blood. These receptors all come from a woman aged 80 or over in good health.

This clonotype was picked up many times. For the CDR3, the DNA is TGTGCCAGCGGAGGGGACAGGGGGCAATACGAGCAGTACTTC. Encoded protein: CASGGDRGQYEQYF. The V gene is TRBV2, the J gene TRBJ2-7; 12 nucleotides match TRBD1. The CDR3 runs to 14 residues. The V segment lost 8 bases and the J segment 4 bases; nucleotides outside the gene matches: 6. Germline assignment: CDR1 SNHLY and CDR2 FYNNEI.

This clonotype occurred many times. The chain joins TRBV7-2 to TRBJ2-7; D not resolved. This CDR3 has 14 amino acids. Deletions cut 0 bases from V and 5 bases from J, with 11 bases between. Germline lookup yields CDR1 SGHTA and CDR2 FQGNSA. The DNA for the CDR3 is TGTGCCAGCAGCTTAGCCCAAACGGGCCACGAGCAGTACTTC. Protein: CASSLAQTGHEQYF.

Comment on this clonotype: Just one base apart from a much larger clone, this may be a read error. The J gene is TRBJ1-2, the V gene TRBV12-3 or TRBV12-4, with D hard to call. Trimming pared 6 bases from V and 7 bases from J, leaving 24 bases between. The CDR3 is 16 residues long. Written as DNA, the CDR3 is TGTGCCAGCAGCCCTTCTGAACGGGTATCTAGGCTTGGCTACACCTTC. Its protein product is CASSPSERVSRLGYTF.

This clonotype appeared a few times. This rearrangement joins TRBV4-1 to TRBJ1-1; a possible D gene is TRBD1 (5 bases). Trimming removed 4 bases from V and 1 base from J, with 19 bases in between. CDR1 MGHRA and CDR2 YSYEKL come from the germline V gene. The CDR3 has 17 residues. The CDR3 loop reads CASSRLTGTGGNTEAFF. The CDR3 DNA reads as TGCGCCAGCAGCCGGCTAACGGGTACAGGAGGGAACACTGAAGCTTTCTTT.

This clonotype was detected a few times. It may be a read error: a sequence one base away is much more abundant. The V gene is TRBV7-2, the J gene TRBJ2-7, with TRBD1 matching over 11 bases. With V trimmed by 4 bases and J by 3 bases, 5 bases remained unmatched. The CDR3 loop spans 15 amino acids. Germline V lookup: CDR1 SGHTA, CDR2 FQGNSA. The CDR3 here is CASSSQGQGGYEQYF. The CDR3 bases are TGTGCCAGCAGCTCACAGGGACAGGGGGGCTACGAGCAGTACTTC.

This clonotype was picked up many times. V gene TRBV28 combines with J gene TRBJ2-5; possible D gene TRBD2, 6 bases. Germline V gene sequence: CDR1 MDHEN, CDR2 SYDVKM. The CDR3 loop spans 11 amino acids. V shed 5 bases and J shed 6 bases, with 7 bases lying between them. CDR3 nucleotide sequence: TGTGCCAGCAGTCGGGAGCAGACCCAGTACTTC. It translates to CASSREQTQYF.

This clonotype was found many times. V gene TRBV7-2 combines with J gene TRBJ2-7, with D uncertain. The CDR3 is made up of 14 amino acids. V dropped 0 bases and J dropped 5 bases, with 11 bases sitting between them. Germline lookup yields CDR1 SGHTA and CDR2 FQGNSA. CDR3 residues: CASSLAATLHEQYF. The CDR3 DNA is TGTGCCAGCAGCTTAGCAGCGACTCTCCACGAGCAGTACTTC.

The genes are TRBV18 and TRBJ2-7, with unresolved D. V shed 0 bases and J shed 5 bases, with 8 bases lying between them. This CDR3 has 13 residues. Germline V gene data show CDR1 as KGHSH and CDR2 as LQKENI. In nucleotides, the CDR3 is TGTGCCAGCTCACCACCGATGGTAAACGAGCAGTACTTC. Encoded protein: CASSPPMVNEQYF.

The chain recombines TRBV20-1 with TRBJ2-5, with 15 bases that match TRBD2. This CDR3 region has 15 residues. From germline, CDR1 is DFQATT and CDR2 SNEGSKA (reference sequence). V was pared by 6 bases and J by 5 bases, with 7 bases of the junction left unmatched. The CDR3 is CSAGTSGGMVETQYF. The DNA of the CDR3 is TGCAGTGCAGGGACTAGCGGGGGGATGGTGGAGACCCAGTACTTC.

This clonotype has ten or more counts. The chain recombines TRBV6-9 with TRBJ1-5, with 7 nucleotides matching TRBD1. The germline V gene encodes CDR1 MNHGY and CDR2 SVAAGI. The CDR3 has 14 residues. Trimming at V came to 10 bases and at J to 7 bases, leaving 13 bases not matched to a gene. CDR3: CATRPRTGGQPQHF. The DNA of the CDR3 is TGTGCCACCAGACCTAGGACAGGAGGGCAGCCCCAGCATTTT.

Only a few counts were recorded for this clonotype. This sequence joins TRBV28 and TRBJ1-1; 10 bases are shared with TRBD1. The CDR3 runs to 18 residues. J was trimmed by 5 bases and V by 5 bases; bases with no gene match: 17. Germline V gene sequence: CDR1 MDHEN, CDR2 SYDVKM. The CDR3 protein is CASSLTSAGTGEDTEAFF. The DNA of the CDR3 is TGTGCCAGCAGTCTGACCTCCGCCGGGACAGGGGAGGATACTGAAGCTTTCTTT.

With respect to this clonotype: A single base separates this from a much larger clone, so it may be a read error. This chain links TRBV20-1 with TRBJ1-1, with a weak D call TRBD1 (6 bases). V lost 1 base and J lost 1, with 10 bases in between. The length of the CDR3 is 14 residues. The germline gives CDR1 DFQATT, CDR2 SNEGSKA (reference sequence). DNA for the CDR3: TGCAGTGCTAGAGGGGACAAGAGGAACACTGAAGCTTTCTTT. It encodes CSARGDKRNTEAFF.

CDR3 sequence: CASSRTSIETQYF. Written as DNA, the CDR3 is TGTGCCAGCAGCAGGACTAGTATTGAGACCCAGTACTTC. The rearrangement links TRBV11-3 to TRBJ2-5; 7 bases align to TRBD2. Losses at the gene ends were 5 bases for V and 5 bases for J; bases not matched to a gene: 5. Germline loops: CDR1 SGHNT, CDR2 YENEEA. The CDR3 spans 13 residues. The complete variable domain, with remaining parts taken from reference TRBV11-3 and TRBJ2-5, reads EAGVVQSPRYKIIEKKQPVAFWCNPISGHNTLYWYLQNLGQGPELLIRYENEEAVDDSQLPKDRFSAERLKGVDSTLKIQPAELGDSAVYLCASSRTSIETQYFGPGTRLLVL.

About this clonotype itself: This may come from a read error, since a much larger clone is one base off. This chain links TRBV5-1 with TRBJ2-5, with 7 bases that match TRBD1. J gave up 1 base and V 4 bases, and 4 bases lay outside the gene matches. The length of the CDR3 is 14 residues. Germline CDR1 and CDR2: SGHRS and YFSETQ. Here the CDR3 DNA reads TGCGCCAGCAGCGATCGGGACAGCCAAGAGACCCAGTACTTC. Amino acids: CASSDRDSQETQYF.

About this clonotype: This may be a read error: a much more frequent sequence differs by one nucleotide. The V gene is TRBV10-3, the J gene TRBJ2-7; D assignment may be TRBD1 or TRBD2 (5 bases each). In germline, CDR1 is ENHRY, CDR2 SYGVKD. The V gene lost 11 bases and the J gene lost 7 bases, with 30 bases spanning the gap. The CDR3 loop spans 16 amino acids. The DNA for the CDR3 is TGTGCCGCTTCCGGGACCGCCGATTACGGCTACAATGAGCAGTACTTC. Its protein product is CAASGTADYGYNEQYF.